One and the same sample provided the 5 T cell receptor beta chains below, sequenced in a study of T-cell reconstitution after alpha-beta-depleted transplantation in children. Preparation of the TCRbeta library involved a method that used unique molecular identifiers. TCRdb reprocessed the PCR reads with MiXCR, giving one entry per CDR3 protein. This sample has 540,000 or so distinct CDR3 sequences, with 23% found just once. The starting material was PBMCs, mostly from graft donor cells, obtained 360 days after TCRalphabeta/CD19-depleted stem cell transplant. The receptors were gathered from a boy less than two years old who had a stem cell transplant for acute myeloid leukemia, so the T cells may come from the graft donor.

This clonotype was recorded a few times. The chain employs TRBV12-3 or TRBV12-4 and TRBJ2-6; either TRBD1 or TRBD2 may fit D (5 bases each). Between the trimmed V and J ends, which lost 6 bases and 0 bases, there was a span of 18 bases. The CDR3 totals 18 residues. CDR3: CASRKSEGPSSGANVLTF. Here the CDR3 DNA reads TGTGCCAGCAGGAAATCAGAGGGGCCCAGCTCTGGGGCCAACGTCCTGACTTTC.

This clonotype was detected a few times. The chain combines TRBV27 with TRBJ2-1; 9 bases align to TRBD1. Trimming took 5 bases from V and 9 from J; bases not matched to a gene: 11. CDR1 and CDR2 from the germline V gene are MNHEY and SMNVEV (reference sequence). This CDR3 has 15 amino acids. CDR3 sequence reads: CASSLTGTGWVEQFF. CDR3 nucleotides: TGTGCCAGCAGTCTAACCGGGACAGGGTGGGTTGAGCAGTTCTTC.

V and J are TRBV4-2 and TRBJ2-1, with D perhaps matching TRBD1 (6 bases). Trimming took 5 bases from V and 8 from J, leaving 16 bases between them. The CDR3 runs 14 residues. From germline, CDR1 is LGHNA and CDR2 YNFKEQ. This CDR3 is CASSSDLTGDEQFF. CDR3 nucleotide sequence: TGTGCCAGCAGCAGCGATCTGACAGGCGATGAGCAGTTCTTC.

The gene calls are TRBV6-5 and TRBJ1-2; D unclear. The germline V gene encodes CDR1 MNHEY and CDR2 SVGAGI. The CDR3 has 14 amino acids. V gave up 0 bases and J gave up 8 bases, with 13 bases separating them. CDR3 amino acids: CASSYSGTRTGYTF. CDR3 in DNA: TGTGCCAGCAGTTACTCGGGCACCCGGACGGGCTACACCTTC.

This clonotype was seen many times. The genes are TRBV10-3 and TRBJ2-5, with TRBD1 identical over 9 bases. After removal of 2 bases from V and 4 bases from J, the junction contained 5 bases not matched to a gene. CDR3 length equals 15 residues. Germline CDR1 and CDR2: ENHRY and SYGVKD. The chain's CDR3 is CAISEQQGAGETQYF. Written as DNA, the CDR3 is TGTGCCATCAGTGAGCAACAGGGGGCCGGAGAGACCCAGTACTTC.